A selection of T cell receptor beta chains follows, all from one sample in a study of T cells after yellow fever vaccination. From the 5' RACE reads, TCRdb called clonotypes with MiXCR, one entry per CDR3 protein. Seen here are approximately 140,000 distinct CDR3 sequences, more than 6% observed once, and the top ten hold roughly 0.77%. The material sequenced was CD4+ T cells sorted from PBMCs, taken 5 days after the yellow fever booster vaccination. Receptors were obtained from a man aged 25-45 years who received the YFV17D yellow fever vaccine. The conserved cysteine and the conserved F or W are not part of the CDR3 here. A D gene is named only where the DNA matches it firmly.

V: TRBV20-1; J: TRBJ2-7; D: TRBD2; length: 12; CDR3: SATRGLAEYEQY
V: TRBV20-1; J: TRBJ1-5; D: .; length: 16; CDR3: SARLRLVTSSGNQPQH
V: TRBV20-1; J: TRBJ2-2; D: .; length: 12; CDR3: SAGEGGNTGELF
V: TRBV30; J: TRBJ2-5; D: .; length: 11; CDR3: AWSVLVRGTQY
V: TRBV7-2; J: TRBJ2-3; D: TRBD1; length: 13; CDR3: ASRQNSGGSDTQY
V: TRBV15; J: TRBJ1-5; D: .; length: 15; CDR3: ATSRDLRQDSNQPQH
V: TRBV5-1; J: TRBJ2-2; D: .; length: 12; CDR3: ASSLDTRHGELF
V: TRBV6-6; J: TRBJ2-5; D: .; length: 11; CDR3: ASTRGMGETQY
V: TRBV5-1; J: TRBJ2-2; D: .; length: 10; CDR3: ASSPDGGELF
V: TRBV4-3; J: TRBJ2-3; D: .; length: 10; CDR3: ASSQDRDTQY
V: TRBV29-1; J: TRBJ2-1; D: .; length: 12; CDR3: NVLGAETYNEQF
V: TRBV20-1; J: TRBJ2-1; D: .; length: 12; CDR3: SAMTRQTGNEQF
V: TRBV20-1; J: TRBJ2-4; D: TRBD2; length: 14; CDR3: SAREWGEGAKNIQY
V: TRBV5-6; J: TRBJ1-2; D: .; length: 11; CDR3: ATKKPADYGYT
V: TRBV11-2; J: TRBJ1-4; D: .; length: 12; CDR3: ASSLSEGAEKLF
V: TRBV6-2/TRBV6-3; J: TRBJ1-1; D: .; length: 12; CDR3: ASSYLGENTEAF
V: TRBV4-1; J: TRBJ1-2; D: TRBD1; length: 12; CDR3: ASSQERGLGGYT
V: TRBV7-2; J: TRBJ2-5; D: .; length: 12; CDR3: ASSPDRVLETQY
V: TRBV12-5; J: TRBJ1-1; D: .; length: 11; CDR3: ASGLVGYTEAF
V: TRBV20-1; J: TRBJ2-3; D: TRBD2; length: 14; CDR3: SAYRRLAGETDTQY
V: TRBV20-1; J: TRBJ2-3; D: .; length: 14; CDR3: SANFWGRGGADTQY
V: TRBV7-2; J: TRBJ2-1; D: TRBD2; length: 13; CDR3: ASSPTSGGSNEQF
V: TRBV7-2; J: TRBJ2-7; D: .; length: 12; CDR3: ASSSGVLPYEQY
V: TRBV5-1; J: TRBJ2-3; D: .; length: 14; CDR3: ASSLGPGQDTDTQY
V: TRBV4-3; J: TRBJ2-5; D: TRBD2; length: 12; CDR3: ASSGGRGGETQY
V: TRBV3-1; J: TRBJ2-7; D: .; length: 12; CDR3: ASSQGIPVGEQY
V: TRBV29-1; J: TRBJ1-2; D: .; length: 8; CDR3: SAGTDGYT
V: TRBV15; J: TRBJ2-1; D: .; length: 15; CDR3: ATSRDPGGGSYNEQF
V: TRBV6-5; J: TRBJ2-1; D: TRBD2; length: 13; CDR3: ASSYSQRGRNEQF
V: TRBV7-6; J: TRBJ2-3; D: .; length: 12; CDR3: ASSAGETTDTQY
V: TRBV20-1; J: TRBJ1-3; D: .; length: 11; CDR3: SARNGAGNTIY
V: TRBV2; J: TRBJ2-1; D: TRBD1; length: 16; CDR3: AFSLFRRGRGLDNEQF
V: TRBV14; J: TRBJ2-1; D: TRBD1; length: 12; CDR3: ASSPRDRFNEQF